This passage covers 29 T cell receptor beta chains from one sample sequenced in a study of shared clonotypes between healthy human individuals. Using immunoSEQ multiplex PCR, the repertoire was profiled, and TCRdb retains in-frame clones only, with some absent. The table has about 590,000 clones, just under 97% seen once. CD8 cells classed as naive were CD45RO-negative and positively selected for CCR7, excluding terminally differentiated effector memory CD45RA+ cells. Sequenced: naive CD8+ T cells sorted from blood. Receptor source: a woman in her thirties in good health.

The V call is TRBV28, the J call TRBJ1-5; D is uncertain. CDR1 is MDHEN, CDR2 SYDVKM, per germline. V lost 7 bases, J lost 0 bases, and 7 bases lay in between. The CDR3 contains 13 residues. The CDR3 region is CASTMDSNQPQHF. The CDR3 region has the DNA TGTGCCAGCACGATGGATAGCAATCAGCCCCAGCATTTT.

V is TRBV9 and J is TRBJ1-1; D unclear. CDR3 length: 14 amino acids. The germline V gene encodes CDR1 SGDLS and CDR2 YYNGEE. Trimming left V 0 bases short and J 0 bases short, with 6 bases between. CDR3 sequence reads: CASSVGSLNTEAFF. The CDR3 DNA follows: TGTGCCAGCAGCGTAGGAAGTTTGAACACTGAAGCTTTCTTT.

CDR3 region: CASSDREEGFAEQYF. CDR3 DNA sequence: TGCGCCAGCAGTGATAGGGAGGAAGGGTTCGCCGAGCAGTACTTC. The rearrangement joins TRBV10-2 to TRBJ2-7; TRBD2 might be the D (6 bases). Germline-derived CDR1 and CDR2 are WSHSY and SAAADI. Trimming removed 3 bases from V and 6 bases from J, with 18 bases in between. The CDR3 loop spans 15 amino acids.

This clone was observed once. J is TRBJ2-3 and V is TRBV28, with 7 bases identical to TRBD1. There are 15 residues in the CDR3. The germline V gene has CDR1 MDHEN and CDR2 SYDVKM. The V segment lost 5 bases and the J segment 1 base; nucleotides outside the gene matches: 6. The DNA of the CDR3 is TGTGCCAGCAGTAAACAGGGGTTTCGCACAGATACGCAGTATTTT. It codes for CASSKQGFRTDTQYF.

Turning to this clone: The same CDR3 is also encoded by other DNA sequences in this sample. J is TRBJ2-1 and V is TRBV9; 7 bases align to TRBD1. Trimming took 0 bases from V and 8 from J; bases not matched to a gene: 5. This CDR3 region has 14 residues. Per germline, CDR1 SGDLS and CDR2 YYNGEE. CDR3 DNA: TGTGCCAGCAGCGTAGAAGGGGGCCGGGATGAGCAGTTCTTC. It encodes CASSVEGGRDEQFF.

The J gene is TRBJ2-7, the V gene TRBV28, with a possible D match to TRBD1 (5 bases). This CDR3 is 18 amino acids long. CDR1 and CDR2 from the germline V gene are MDHEN and SYDVKM. Trimming took 8 bases from V and 0 from J, leaving 26 bases between them. CDR3 sequence: CASSPALVGEKGSYEQYF. In DNA, the CDR3 is TGTGCCAGCTCCCCTGCCCTAGTAGGGGAAAAGGGCTCCTACGAGCAGTACTTC.

This clone has only a few counts. The chain uses TRBV2 and TRBJ2-2; 8 positions match TRBD2. Trimming removed 5 bases from V and 0 bases from J; junction bases left unmatched: 2. From germline, CDR1 is SNHLY and CDR2 FYNNEI. The CDR3 loop spans 15 amino acids. In DNA form, the CDR3 reads TGTGCCAGCAGTTCGCGGGAGGCGAACACCGGGGAGCTGTTTTTT. Its protein is CASSSREANTGELFF.

The chain employs TRBV19 and TRBJ1-5, with a weak D call TRBD1 (6 bases). This CDR3 spans 19 amino acids. Deletions cut 5 bases from V and 7 bases from J, with 30 bases between. Germline assignment: CDR1 LNHDA and CDR2 SQIVND (reference sequence). CDR3 in amino acids: CASSERQAMLIMGVQPQHF. DNA of the CDR3: TGTGCCAGTAGTGAGAGACAGGCGATGCTAATTATGGGGGTACAGCCCCAGCATTTT.

V and J are TRBV15 and TRBJ1-2; 8 bases match TRBD1. Germline lookup yields CDR1 LNHNV and CDR2 YYDKDF (reference sequence). CDR3 size: 17 residues. V trimming: 1 base; J trimming: 2 bases; junction bases outside the gene matches: 9. The CDR3 spells CATSRADRAKGNYGYTF. DNA of the CDR3: TGTGCCACCAGCAGAGCGGACAGGGCCAAGGGCAACTATGGCTACACCTTC.

The chain is built from TRBV7-9 and TRBJ2-3, with D uncertain. The CDR3 is 10 amino acids. Germline CDR1 reads SEHNR; CDR2 reads FQNEAQ (reference sequence). Trimming removed 10 bases from V and 4 bases from J, with 6 bases in between. The CDR3 DNA sequence: TGTGCCACCTACGCAGATACGCAGTATTTT. It encodes CATYADTQYF.

The V and J genes are TRBV18 and TRBJ2-5; no firm D call. Trimming shortened V by 1 base and J by 3 bases, and 6 bases separated the two germline ends. The germline gives CDR1 KGHSH, CDR2 LQKENI. The CDR3 extends over 13 amino acids. The CDR3 DNA reads TGTGCCAGCTCACCACTCGATGAAGAGACCCAGTACTTC. This gives the protein CASSPLDEETQYF.

The J gene is TRBJ2-1, the V gene TRBV19; 8 nucleotides align to TRBD2. J gave up 6 bases and V 7 bases, and 23 bases lay outside the gene matches. Germline loops: CDR1 LNHDA, CDR2 SQIVND (reference sequence). This CDR3 spans 19 amino acids. CDR3 residues: CASTERGLAGGRGSNEQFF. In DNA form, the CDR3 reads TGTGCCAGTACAGAAAGGGGTCTAGCGGGCGGACGAGGTTCCAATGAGCAGTTCTTC.

Many counts were recorded for this clone. The genes are TRBV2 and TRBJ2-7, with unresolved D. This CDR3 comprises 11 residues. V was pared by 8 bases and J by 2 bases, with 7 bases between. From germline, CDR1 is SNHLY and CDR2 FYNNEI. The CDR3 region is CASLDTYEQYF. The CDR3 bases are TGTGCCAGCCTTGATACCTACGAGCAGTACTTC.

This clone has just a few counts. The genes are TRBV28 and TRBJ1-5; D not resolved. The CDR3 runs to 11 residues. V was cut by 5 bases and J by 5 bases, with 4 bases left in between. CDR1 MDHEN and CDR2 SYDVKM come from the germline V gene. The CDR3 DNA sequence: TGTGCCAGCAGTCTTTATCAGCCCCAGCATTTT. This encodes CASSLYQPQHF.

The rearrangement joins TRBV19 to TRBJ2-7, with 9 bases identical to TRBD1. The CDR3 totals 14 residues. V trimming: 9 bases; J trimming: 1 base; junction bases outside the gene matches: 7. Germline assignment: CDR1 LNHDA and CDR2 SQIVND (reference sequence). CDR3 DNA sequence: TGTGCCAGCGCGGGACAGGGAGTATCCTACGAGCAGTACTTC. It yields the protein CASAGQGVSYEQYF.

J is TRBJ2-1 and V is TRBV27; D remains unclear. Trimming shortened V by 2 bases and J by 3 bases, and 11 bases separated the two germline ends. Germline lookup yields CDR1 MNHEY and CDR2 SMNVEV (reference sequence). The CDR3 sequence is 15 residues long. The CDR3 spells CASSLGAESYNEQFF. For the CDR3, the DNA is TGTGCCAGCAGTTTAGGTGCGGAGAGCTACAATGAGCAGTTCTTC.

The chain's CDR3 is CAISDRQNTEAFF. CDR3 nucleotide sequence: TGTGCCATCAGTGACCGACAGAACACTGAAGCTTTCTTT. This chain links TRBV10-3 with TRBJ1-1; D call uncertain. V lost 3 bases, J lost 1 base, and 6 bases lay in between. Germline lookup yields CDR1 ENHRY and CDR2 SYGVKD. The CDR3 runs 13 residues.

The chain carries TRBV7-2 and TRBJ2-5, with D tentatively TRBD1 or TRBD2 (5 bases each). The CDR3 is 14 amino acids. V lost 0 bases to trimming and J lost 5 bases, with 10 bases between them. Germline CDR1 reads SGHTA; CDR2 reads FQGNSA. CDR3 residues: CASSLARGRETQYF. CDR3 bases: TGTGCCAGCAGCTTAGCAAGGGGACGGGAGACCCAGTACTTC.

This clone was found once. This chain connects TRBV29-1 to TRBJ2-7; either TRBD1 or TRBD2 may fit D (6 bases each). In germline, CDR1 is SQVTM, CDR2 ANQGSEA. V was trimmed by 6 bases and J by 2 bases, leaving 26 bases between them. This CDR3 has 17 amino acids. The CDR3: CSVAQGGAGGTPYEQYF. The CDR3 DNA sequence: TGCAGCGTCGCTCAAGGGGGAGCTGGCGGGACTCCCTACGAGCAGTACTTC.

The chain uses TRBV28 and TRBJ1-5; D remains ambiguous. V lost 7 bases, J lost 0 bases, and 10 bases lay in between. Germline CDR1 is MDHEN and CDR2 is SYDVKM. The CDR3 is 14 residues long. Written as DNA, the CDR3 is TGTGCCAGCACCCAATTATATAGCAATCAGCCCCAGCATTTT. This sequence encodes CASTQLYSNQPQHF.

The J gene is TRBJ2-7, the V gene TRBV9, with 9 nucleotides matching TRBD2. The germline V gene encodes CDR1 SGDLS and CDR2 YYNGEE. V trimming: 0 bases; J trimming: 2 bases; junction bases outside the gene matches: 3. The CDR3 is 15 amino acids. The CDR3, as DNA: TGTGCCAGCAGCGTAGCTGCTAGCGGGGCCTACGAGCAGTACTTC. Encoded protein: CASSVAASGAYEQYF.

V usage is TRBV10-3 and J usage is TRBJ2-7; 12 bases align to TRBD2. The CDR3 totals 16 residues. Germline CDR1 and CDR2: ENHRY and SYGVKD. J was trimmed by 2 bases and V by 8 bases; bases with no gene match: 10. CDR3 nucleotides: TGTGCCATCTCTGGACTAGCGGGACCAACAGCCTACGAGCAGTACTTC. It encodes CAISGLAGPTAYEQYF.

Remarks on this clone: The same CDR3 arises from other DNA sequences in this sample as well. The chain carries TRBV6-5 and TRBJ1-1; D possibly corresponds to TRBD1 (5 bases). The V gene lost 2 bases and the J gene lost 1 base, with 5 bases spanning the gap. This CDR3 has 13 amino acids. Germline V gene lookup returns CDR1 MNHEY and CDR2 SVGAGI. CDR3 in amino acids: CASSYGQNTEAFF. The CDR3 bases are TGTGCCAGCAGTTACGGACAGAACACTGAAGCTTTCTTT.

The rearrangement links TRBV7-9 to TRBJ2-1, with D tentatively TRBD2 (5 bases). V was shortened by 10 bases and J by 4 bases, with 17 bases between the two germline ends. Germline V gene lookup returns CDR1 SEHNR and CDR2 FQNEAQ (reference sequence). The CDR3 is 14 amino acids. For the CDR3, the DNA is TGTGCCACTCGGGAAGTTAGCCGATACAATGAGCAGTTCTTC. Residues: CATREVSRYNEQFF.

The chain is built from TRBV29-1 and TRBJ2-7; D gene unclear. The CDR3 is made up of 11 amino acids. CDR1 SQVTM and CDR2 ANQGSEA come from the germline V gene. V lost 6 bases and J 2 bases, leaving 8 bases between the germline ends. In DNA form, the CDR3 reads TGCAGCGTGTCAGTAGCCTACGAGCAGTACTTC. Translating it yields CSVSVAYEQYF.

V and J are TRBV11-2 and TRBJ2-7; D gene ambiguous. Trimming cost V 2 bases and J 2 bases, with 13 bases left between them. The CDR3 runs to 15 residues. Germline CDR1 reads SGHAT; CDR2 reads FQNNGV. DNA of the CDR3: TGTGCCAGCAGCTTATGGGCACAGATCACCTACGAGCAGTACTTC. As protein: CASSLWAQITYEQYF.

The chain uses TRBV27 and TRBJ2-2, with D perhaps matching TRBD2 (6 bases). The CDR3 runs 14 residues. The V and J ends lost 2 bases and 7 bases respectively, with 11 bases between them. Looked up from germline, CDR1 is MNHEY and CDR2 is SMNVEV (reference sequence). The CDR3, as DNA: TGTGCCAGCAGTTTAACCAAGGGAGGCGGGGAGCTGTTTTTT. Translation: CASSLTKGGGELFF.

The V gene is TRBV6-5, the J gene TRBJ1-5; D is perhaps TRBD1 (5 bases). The V end lost 2 bases, the J end lost 6 bases, and 14 bases lay between the germline ends. Germline V gene sequence: CDR1 MNHEY, CDR2 SVGAGI. CDR3 length: 15 amino acids. The CDR3 coding sequence is TGTGCCAGCAGTTACCTTCGGGGGGTCAGTCAGCCCCAGCATTTT. This codes for CASSYLRGVSQPQHF.

This rearrangement joins TRBV6-1 to TRBJ2-5; the match to TRBD1 covers 7 bases. Trimming took 4 bases from V and 2 from J; bases not matched to a gene: 10. The CDR3 has 16 amino acids. CDR1 is MNHNS and CDR2 is SASEGT in the germline V gene. CDR3 nucleotides: TGTGCCAGCAGTGTTTCGAGGGACAGCCAACAAGAGACCCAGTACTTC. This codes for CASSVSRDSQQETQYF.